A single sample gave rise to the 23 T cell receptor beta chains below, sequenced in a study of blood T cells in healthy people across ages. With a J-beta primer mix and a sample-barcoded 5' primer, a second PCR ran about 7 to 11 cycles. TCRdb independently ran MiXCR on the 5' RACE reads; one entry per CDR3 protein. The table lists hundreds of thousands of distinct CDR3 sequences, under 45% of them singletons. The sample was blood. The receptors originated from a man aged 55-75 years in good health.

The chain has TRBV4-1 and TRBJ1-1; D is uncertain. Germline V gene lookup returns CDR1 MGHRA and CDR2 YSYEKL. V gave up 3 bases and J gave up 4 bases, with 9 bases separating them. This CDR3 has 13 residues. The CDR3, as DNA: TGCGCCAGCAGCCACGCAGCCGCCACTGAAGCTTTCTTT. It is translated as CASSHAAATEAFF.

The V gene is TRBV3-1, the J gene TRBJ2-1; D call uncertain. Gene TRBJ2-7 matches the end of the DNA better, so the J call may be wrong. CDR1 is LGHDT, CDR2 YNNKEL, per germline (reference sequence). The CDR3 is made up of 13 amino acids. The CDR3 reads CATANLLVGEQYF. CDR3 nucleotide sequence: TGTGCCACTGCAAATTTGCTAGTGGGGGAGCAGTACTTC.

This chain links TRBV27 with TRBJ2-2, with TRBD1 identical over 7 bases. J lost 6 bases, V lost 5 bases, and 9 bases had no gene match. The CDR3 length is 15 residues. From germline, CDR1 is MNHEY and CDR2 SMNVEV (reference sequence). The DNA for the CDR3 is TGTGCCAGCAGTCTCCAAGCCAGGGGGTCCGGGGAGCTGTTTTTT. As protein: CASSLQARGSGELFF.

This clonotype was seen only a few times. The chain uses TRBV7-2 and TRBJ2-5; TRBD1 matches 8 bases. After removal of 5 bases from V and 4 bases from J, the junction contained 12 bases not matched to a gene. Germline loops: CDR1 SGHTA, CDR2 FQGNSA. This CDR3 contains 16 residues. The CDR3 DNA reads TGTGCCAGCAGCCTCCAATATGACAGGGGAGGAGAGACCCAGTACTTC. Protein sequence: CASSLQYDRGGETQYF.

About this clonotype itself: This may stem from a read error, because a much larger clone lies one nucleotide away. The chain has TRBV20-1 and TRBJ2-5; 7 nucleotides align to TRBD1. Per germline, CDR1 DFQATT and CDR2 SNEGSKA (reference sequence). The J segment lost 11 bases and the V segment lost 4 bases, leaving 10 bases of the junction unmatched. CDR3 size: 12 residues. The CDR3 here is CSANNRGDEQYF. The CDR3 region has the DNA TGCAGTGCTAACAACAGGGGCGATGAGCAGTACTTC.

The V and J genes are TRBV10-3 and TRBJ1-2; D remains ambiguous. Trimming took 0 bases from V and 1 from J, leaving 3 bases between them. The length of the CDR3 is 13 residues. CDR1 and CDR2 from the germline V gene are ENHRY and SYGVKD. The CDR3 is CAISESVNYGYTF. The CDR3 region has the DNA TGTGCCATCAGTGAGTCGGTTAACTATGGCTACACCTTC.

This rearrangement joins TRBV6-5 to TRBJ2-7; D not certain. Germline V CDR1 and CDR2: MNHEY, SVGAGI. CDR3 length: 15 amino acids. The V and J ends lost 0 bases and 2 bases respectively, with 11 bases between them. CDR3 in amino acids: CASSYSGGTTYEQYF. The CDR3 DNA follows: TGTGCCAGCAGTTACTCGGGCGGTACGACCTACGAGCAGTACTTC.

V usage is TRBV6-5 and J usage is TRBJ1-1; D call uncertain. The CDR3 covers 13 residues. The V gene's germline CDR1 is MNHEY and CDR2 SVGAGI. V shed 5 bases and J shed 5 bases, with 12 bases lying between them. For the CDR3, the DNA is TGTGCCAGCAGTGACGCGGGAAAGACTGAAGCTTTCTTT. This translates into CASSDAGKTEAFF.

The gene calls are TRBV2 and TRBJ2-5; tentative D call: TRBD2 (5 bases). The V and J ends lost 4 bases and 11 bases respectively, with 14 bases between them. The germline V gene encodes CDR1 SNHLY and CDR2 FYNNEI. The CDR3 covers 12 residues. In DNA, the CDR3 is TGTGCCAGCAGTGGAGCGGCCAATGAGCAGTACTTC. Amino acid sequence: CASSGAANEQYF.

This clonotype occurred a few times. The CDR3 coding sequence is TGTGCCAGCAGTCGGGTGTTCGGGGTGAGCGAGCAGTACTTC. It translates to CASSRVFGVSEQYF. The chain combines TRBV12-3 or TRBV12-4 with TRBJ2-4, with D possibly TRBD2 on 5 matching bases. The DNA end is a closer match to TRBJ2-7, so the J assignment may be wrong. The CDR3 runs to 14 residues.

The sample holds many counts of this clonotype. This chain connects TRBV20-1 to TRBJ2-5; D uncertain. Germline CDR1 is DFQATT and CDR2 is SNEGSKA (reference sequence). The V gene lost 0 bases and the J gene lost 4 bases, with 9 bases spanning the gap. There are 13 residues in the CDR3. CDR3 in amino acids: CSAREPPLETQYF. CDR3 nucleotide sequence: TGCAGTGCTAGAGAGCCCCCATTAGAGACCCAGTACTTC.

This clonotype has just a few counts. V is TRBV15 and J is TRBJ1-2; tentatively, D is TRBD1 (5 bases). Trimming removed 5 bases at V and 3 bases at J, with 16 bases between. The CDR3 extends over 15 amino acids. Germline values: CDR1 LNHNV, CDR2 YYDKDF (reference sequence). CDR3 amino acids: CATSGAGMGDYGYTF. CDR3 sequence (DNA): TGTGCCACCAGCGGGGCAGGGATGGGTGACTATGGCTACACCTTC.

This sequence joins TRBV20-1 and TRBJ2-5, with D tentatively TRBD2 (6 bases). The CDR3 runs to 13 residues. Germline assignment: CDR1 DFQATT and CDR2 SNEGSKA (reference sequence). Trimming stripped 6 bases from V and 1 base from J, with 12 bases between. The CDR3 region is CSAYRDSQETQYF. The CDR3 DNA reads as TGCAGTGCCTACCGGGACTCCCAAGAGACCCAGTACTTC.

V is TRBV5-6 and J is TRBJ1-6; D unresolved. There are 17 residues in the CDR3. Trimming pared 2 bases from V and 0 bases from J, leaving 12 bases between. In germline, CDR1 is SGHDT, CDR2 YYEEEE. The CDR3 nucleotides read TGTGCCAGCAGCTTATCGTTTAGGAGCTCCTATAATTCACCCCTCCACTTT. The encoded protein is CASSLSFRSSYNSPLHF.

This clonotype was observed a handful of times. The V and J genes are TRBV6-6 and TRBJ1-2, with D unclear. Germline V CDR1 and CDR2: MNHNY, SVGAGI (reference sequence). The CDR3 runs to 14 residues. V shed 6 bases and J shed 3 bases, with 14 bases lying between them. CDR3: CASRSFPDYYGYTF. For the CDR3, the DNA is TGTGCCAGCAGATCCTTCCCAGATTACTATGGCTACACCTTC.

This clonotype was observed at least ten times. The V call is TRBV27, the J call TRBJ1-1, with D possibly being TRBD1 (5 bases). The CDR3 contains 13 residues. Germline assignment: CDR1 MNHEY and CDR2 SMNVEV (reference sequence). Trimming cost V 5 bases and J 3 bases, with 10 bases left between them. The CDR3 reads CASSVQGYTEAFF. The CDR3 DNA follows: TGTGCCAGCAGTGTCCAGGGTTACACTGAAGCTTTCTTT.

This clonotype has just a few counts. This chain joins TRBV7-2 and TRBJ1-4; 8 nucleotides match TRBD1. The CDR3 covers 15 residues. From germline, CDR1 is SGHTA and CDR2 FQGNSA. J lost 3 bases, V lost 5 bases, and 5 bases had no gene match. CDR3 DNA: TGTGCCAGCAGCCGACAGGGGTCCCCTAATGAAAAACTGTTTTTT. Protein product: CASSRQGSPNEKLFF.

This clonotype was counted between two and nine times. The chain uses TRBV28 and TRBJ1-2; D not certain. Trimming cost V 6 bases and J 5 bases, with 16 bases left between them. The CDR3 consists of 14 residues. The germline V gene has CDR1 MDHEN and CDR2 SYDVKM. In nucleotides, the CDR3 is TGTGCCAGCAGATCAGCCCCGGGGAAGTATGGCTACACCTTC. This gives the protein CASRSAPGKYGYTF.

This clonotype has more than one count but fewer than ten. This rearrangement joins TRBV4-3 to TRBJ2-2; D gene unclear. CDR1 and CDR2 from the germline V gene are LGHNA and YSLEER. Trimming took 0 bases from V and 0 from J, leaving 11 bases between them. CDR3 size: 17 residues. The CDR3 region has the DNA TGCGCCAGCAGCCAAGATCCTCCGCCTACGAACACCGGGGAGCTGTTTTTT. This sequence encodes CASSQDPPPTNTGELFF.

The V call is TRBV29-1, the J call TRBJ2-5; D is uncertain. Germline V gives CDR1 SQVTM, CDR2 ANQGSEA. CDR3 length: 13 residues. V lost 4 bases and J lost 5, with 14 bases in between. CDR3 residues: CSVVVGKVETQYF. The CDR3 DNA reads TGCAGCGTTGTGGTAGGGAAGGTTGAGACCCAGTACTTC.

This sequence joins TRBV20-1 and TRBJ1-1, with D possibly matching TRBD1 (6 bases). Germline V gene sequence: CDR1 DFQATT, CDR2 SNEGSKA (reference sequence). V lost 0 bases, J lost 0 bases, and 20 bases lay in between. The CDR3 is made up of 18 amino acids. CDR3 loop: CSARDYRGTKNMNTEAFF. CDR3 nucleotide sequence: TGCAGTGCTAGAGATTACCGCGGGACAAAGAACATGAACACTGAAGCTTTCTTT.

The chain carries TRBV6-5 and TRBJ2-1; D ambiguous. The J call may be faulty, since TRBJ2-7 better matches the DNA end. The CDR3 contains 17 residues. Germline CDR1 and CDR2: MNHEY and SVGAGI. The CDR3 DNA reads TGTGCCAGCAGTTACTTCGCGAGTTCGGCCGCTTCCTACGAGCAGTACTTC. This gives the protein CASSYFASSAASYEQYF.

The V gene is TRBV2, the J gene TRBJ1-2, with D perhaps TRBD1 (5 bases). The CDR3 contains 14 residues. Germline V gene sequence: CDR1 SNHLY, CDR2 FYNNEI. V lost 4 bases and J 2 bases, leaving 11 bases between the germline ends. Here the CDR3 reads CASSVARTNYGYTF. Here the CDR3 DNA reads TGTGCCAGCAGTGTGGCCCGGACAAACTATGGCTACACCTTC.